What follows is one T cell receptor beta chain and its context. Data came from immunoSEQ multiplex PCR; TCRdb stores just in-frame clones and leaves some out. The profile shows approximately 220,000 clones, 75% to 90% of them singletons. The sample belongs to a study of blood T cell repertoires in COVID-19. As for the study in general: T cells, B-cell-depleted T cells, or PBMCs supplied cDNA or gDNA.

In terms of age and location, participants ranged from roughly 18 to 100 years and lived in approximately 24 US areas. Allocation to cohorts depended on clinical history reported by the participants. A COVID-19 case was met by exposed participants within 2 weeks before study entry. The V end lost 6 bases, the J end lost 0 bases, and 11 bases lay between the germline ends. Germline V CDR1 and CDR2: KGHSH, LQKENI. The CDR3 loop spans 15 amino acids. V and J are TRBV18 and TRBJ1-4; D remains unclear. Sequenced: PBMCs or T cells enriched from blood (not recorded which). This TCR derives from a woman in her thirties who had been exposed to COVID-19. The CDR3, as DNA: TGTGCCAGCTCCGTCGGGATTGCAACTAATGAAAAACTGTTTTTT. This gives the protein CASSVGIATNEKLFF.